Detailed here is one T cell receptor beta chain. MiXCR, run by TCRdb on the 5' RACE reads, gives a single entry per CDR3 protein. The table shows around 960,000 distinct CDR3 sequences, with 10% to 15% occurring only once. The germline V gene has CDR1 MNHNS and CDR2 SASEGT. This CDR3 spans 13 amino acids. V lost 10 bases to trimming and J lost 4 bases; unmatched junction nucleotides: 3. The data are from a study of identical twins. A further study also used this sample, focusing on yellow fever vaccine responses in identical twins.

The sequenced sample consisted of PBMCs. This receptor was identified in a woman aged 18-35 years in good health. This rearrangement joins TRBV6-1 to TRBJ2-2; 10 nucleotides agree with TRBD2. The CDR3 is CAIRTSGTGELFF. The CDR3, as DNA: TGTGCCATCAGGACTAGCGGCACCGGGGAGCTGTTTTTT.